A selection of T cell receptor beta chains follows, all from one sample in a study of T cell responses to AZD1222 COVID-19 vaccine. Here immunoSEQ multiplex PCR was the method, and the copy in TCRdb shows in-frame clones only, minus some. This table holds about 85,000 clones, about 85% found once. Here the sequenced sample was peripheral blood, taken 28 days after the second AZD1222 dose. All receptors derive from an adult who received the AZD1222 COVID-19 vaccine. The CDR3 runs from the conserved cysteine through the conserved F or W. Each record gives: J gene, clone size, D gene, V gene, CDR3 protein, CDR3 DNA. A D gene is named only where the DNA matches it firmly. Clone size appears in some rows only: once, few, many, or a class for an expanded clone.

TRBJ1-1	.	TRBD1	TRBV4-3	CASSQTALPGQVNTEAFF	TGCGCCAGCAGCCAAACGGCCCTCCCGGGACAGGTGAACACTGAAGCTTTCTTT
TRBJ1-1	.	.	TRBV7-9	CASSQRFGAGDTEAFF	TGTGCCAGCAGCCAGCGTTTTGGGGCGGGGGACACTGAAGCTTTCTTT
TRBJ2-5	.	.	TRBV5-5	CASSQGQIQETQYF	TGTGCCAGCAGCCAGGGACAAATTCAAGAGACCCAGTACTTC
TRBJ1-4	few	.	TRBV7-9	CASSLVREKLFF	TGTGCCAGCAGCTTAGTGAGAGAAAAACTGTTTTTT
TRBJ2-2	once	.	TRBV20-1	CSARGFGELFF	TGCAGTGCTAGAGGCTTCGGGGAGCTGTTTTTT
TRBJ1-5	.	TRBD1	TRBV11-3	CASSWTGFGEPQHF	TGTGCCAGCAGCTGGACAGGGTTCGGTGAGCCCCAGCATTTT
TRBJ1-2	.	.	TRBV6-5	CASSSPTLTNYGYTF	TGTGCCAGCAGTTCCCCGACACTAACTAACTATGGCTACACCTTC
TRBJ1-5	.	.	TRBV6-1	CASREGPSNQPQHF	TGTGCCAGCAGGGAAGGGCCTAGCAATCAGCCCCAGCATTTT
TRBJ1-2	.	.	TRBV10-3	CATDPTGGDYGYTF	TGTGCCACAGACCCGACCGGAGGTGACTATGGCTACACCTTC
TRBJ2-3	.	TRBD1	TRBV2	CARDRLTDTQYF	TGTGCCAGGGACAGGCTCACAGATACGCAGTATTTT
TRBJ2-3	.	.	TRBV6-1	CASSEGVAGFSYRATDTQYF	TGTGCCAGCAGTGAAGGGGTTGCGGGGTTCTCCTACAGGGCCACAGATACGCAGTATTTT